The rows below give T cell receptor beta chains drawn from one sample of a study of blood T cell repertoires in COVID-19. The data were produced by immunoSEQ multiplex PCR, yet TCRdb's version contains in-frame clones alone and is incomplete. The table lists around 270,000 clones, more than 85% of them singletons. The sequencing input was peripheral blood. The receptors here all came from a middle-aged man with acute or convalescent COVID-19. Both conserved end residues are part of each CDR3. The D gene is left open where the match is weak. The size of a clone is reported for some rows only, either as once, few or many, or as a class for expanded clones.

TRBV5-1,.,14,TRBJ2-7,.,CASSFISGSYEQYF,TGCGCCAGCAGCTTTATTTCGGGGTCCTACGAGCAGTACTTC
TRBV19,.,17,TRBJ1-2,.,CASSSQGGQGITYGYTF,TGTGCCAGTAGTTCCCAGGGCGGGCAGGGGATTACCTATGGCTACACCTTC
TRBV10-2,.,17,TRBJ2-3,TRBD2,CASTTSGGIGPQDTQYF,TGCGCCAGCACGACTAGCGGGGGGATCGGTCCCCAAGATACGCAGTATTTT
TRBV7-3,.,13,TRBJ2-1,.,CASSSSKYNEQFF,TGTGCCAGCAGCTCCTCTAAATACAATGAGCAGTTCTTC
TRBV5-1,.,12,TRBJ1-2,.,CASSLWQENYTF,TGCGCCAGCAGCTTGTGGCAGGAAAACTACACCTTC
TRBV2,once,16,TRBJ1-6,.,CASSSPGFFLGSPLHF,TGTGCCAGCAGTTCCCCGGGTTTCTTTTTGGGTTCACCCCTCCACTTT
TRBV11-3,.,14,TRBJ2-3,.,CASSLARGTDTQYF,TGTGCCAGCAGCTTAGCTAGAGGCACAGATACGCAGTATTTT
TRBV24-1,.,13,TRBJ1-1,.,CATQFRENTEAFF,TGTGCTACCCAATTCCGGGAAAACACTGAAGCTTTCTTT
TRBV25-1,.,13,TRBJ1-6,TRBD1,CASKGQGDSPLHF,TGTGCCAGCAAGGGACAGGGAGATTCACCCCTCCACTTT
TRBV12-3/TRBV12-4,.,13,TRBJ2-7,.,CASSQGLALEQYF,TGTGCCAGTAGCCAGGGGCTAGCTCTCGAGCAGTACTTC
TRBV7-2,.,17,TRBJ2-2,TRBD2,CASSWTSGGASGGELFF,TGTGCCAGCAGCTGGACTAGCGGGGGGGCCAGTGGCGGGGAGCTGTTTTTT
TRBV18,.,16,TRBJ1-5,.,CASSPNRGLTNQPQHF,TGTGCCAGCTCACCCAACCGGGGACTAACGAATCAGCCCCAGCATTTT
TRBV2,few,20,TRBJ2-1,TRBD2,CASHQVFKTSGGTMYNEQFF,TGTGCCAGTCATCAGGTCTTTAAGACTAGCGGGGGGACTATGTACAATGAGCAGTTCTTC
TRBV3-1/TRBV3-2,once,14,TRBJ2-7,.,CASSQTQGLGEQYF,TGTGCCAGCAGCCAGACTCAGGGGTTGGGCGAGCAGTACTTC
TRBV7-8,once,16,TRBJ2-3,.,CASSSPLRGSTDTQYF,TGTGCCAGCAGCTCCCCCCTGAGGGGGAGCACAGATACGCAGTATTTT
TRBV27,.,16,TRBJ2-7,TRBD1,CASSFDRDWSSYEQYF,TGTGCCAGCAGTTTTGACAGGGATTGGAGCTCCTACGAGCAGTACTTC
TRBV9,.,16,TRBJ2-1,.,CASSVVDKSSYNEQFF,TGTGCCAGCAGCGTAGTTGACAAAAGCTCCTACAATGAGCAGTTCTTC
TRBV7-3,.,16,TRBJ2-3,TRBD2,CASSLVGGGATDTQYF,TGTGCCAGCAGCCTAGTGGGCGGGGGGGCGACAGATACGCAGTATTTT
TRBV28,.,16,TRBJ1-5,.,CASSLSSGLSNQPQHF,TGTGCCAGCAGTTTATCCTCAGGGCTAAGCAATCAGCCCCAGCATTTT
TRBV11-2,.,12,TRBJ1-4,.,CASSLESEKLFF,TGTGCCAGCAGCTTAGAAAGCGAAAAACTGTTTTTT
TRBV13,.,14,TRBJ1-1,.,CASSLRGGNTEAFF,TGTGCCAGCAGCTTAAGGGGAGGGAACACTGAAGCTTTCTTT
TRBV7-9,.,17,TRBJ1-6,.,CASSLEVLAHMWSPLHF,TGTGCCAGCAGCTTAGAAGTGCTGGCCCATATGTGGTCACCCCTCCACTTT
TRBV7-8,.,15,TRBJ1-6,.,CASSLNAADNSPLHF,TGTGCCAGCAGCTTAAACGCGGCCGATAATTCACCCCTCCACTTT
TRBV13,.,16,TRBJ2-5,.,CASSPLKRSTQETQYF,TGTGCCAGCAGCCCACTGAAAAGGAGCACACAAGAGACCCAGTACTTC
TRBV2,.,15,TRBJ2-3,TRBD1,CASSGTGGITDTQYF,TGTGCCAGCAGTGGGACAGGGGGCATCACAGATACGCAGTATTTT
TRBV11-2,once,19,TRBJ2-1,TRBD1,CASSLQGQGSGLTYNEQFF,TGTGCCAGCAGCTTACAGGGACAGGGAAGCGGGCTAACCTACAATGAGCAGTTCTTC
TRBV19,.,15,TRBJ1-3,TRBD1,CASSNPTGAGNTIYF,TGTGCCAGTAGTAATCCAACAGGGGCTGGAAACACCATATATTTT
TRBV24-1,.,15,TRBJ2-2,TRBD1,CATSGGQGSTGELFF,TGTGCCACCTCTGGGGGACAGGGCTCCACCGGGGAGCTGTTTTTT
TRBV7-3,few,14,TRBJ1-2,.,CASSLEGSDYGYTF,TGTGCCAGCAGCTTGGAGGGGTCGGACTATGGCTACACCTTC
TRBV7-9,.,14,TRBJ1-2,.,CASRQSGGNYGYTF,TGTGCCAGCAGACAATCGGGTGGTAACTATGGCTACACCTTC
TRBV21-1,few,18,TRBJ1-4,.,CASSKALGIPATNEKLFF,TGTGCCAGCAGCAAAGCGCTTGGTATCCCGGCAACTAATGAAAAACTGTTTTTT
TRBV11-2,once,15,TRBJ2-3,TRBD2,CASSVRLAGVDTQYF,TGTGCCAGCAGCGTAAGACTAGCGGGGGTGGATACGCAGTATTTT
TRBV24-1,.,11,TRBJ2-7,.,CATSEYYEQYF,TGTGCCACCAGTGAGTACTACGAGCAGTACTTC
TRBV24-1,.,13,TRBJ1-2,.,CATSAEGRYGYTF,TGTGCCACCAGTGCGGAGGGCCGCTATGGCTACACCTTC